The 2 T cell receptor beta chains presented below share a single source sample, sequenced in a study of blood T cell repertoires in COVID-19. Sequencing was performed with immunoSEQ multiplex PCR; in TCRdb, only in-frame clones are kept and a portion is missing. The sample holds some 330,000 clones, 88% seen once. The sample was peripheral blood. All receptors derive from a woman aged 45-60 years with active or convalescent COVID-19.

The J gene is TRBJ1-4, the V gene TRBV10-3; D gene unclear. The CDR3 totals 15 residues. The germline gives CDR1 ENHRY, CDR2 SYGVKD. Trimming cost V 0 bases and J 7 bases, with 12 bases left between them. The CDR3 protein is CAISESGPQVEKLFF. In DNA form, the CDR3 reads TGTGCCATCAGTGAGTCGGGCCCACAAGTTGAAAAACTGTTTTTT.

The J gene is TRBJ2-1, the V gene TRBV7-3, with D uncertain. V was trimmed by 2 bases and J by 2 bases, leaving 13 bases between them. This CDR3 is 16 amino acids long. Germline values: CDR1 SGHTA, CDR2 FQGTGA. The CDR3 sequence is CASSLGSDLAYNEQFF. The CDR3 bases are TGTGCCAGCAGCTTAGGTTCCGACCTAGCCTACAATGAGCAGTTCTTC.